This T cell receptor beta chain was recovered during a study of T cell changes during pregnancy in multiple sclerosis. Generated by immunoSEQ multiplex PCR, the TCRdb table keeps only in-frame clones and is missing some. This repertoire shows about 54,000 clones, around 90% found once; its top ten account for over 1%. Germline V CDR1 and CDR2: SGHRS, YFSETQ. This CDR3 contains 20 residues. The V gene lost 4 bases and the J gene lost 1 base, with 29 bases spanning the gap. The specimen was peripheral blood, collected after pregnancy. This sequence was found in a female donor in good health, enrolled as a control in a pregnancy study. The chain is built from TRBV5-1 and TRBJ1-1, with D maybe TRBD1 (6 bases). The CDR3 region is CASSPWVPRTVKHGNTEAFF. In DNA, the CDR3 is TGCGCCAGCAGCCCCTGGGTACCACGGACAGTAAAACATGGGAACACTGAAGCTTTCTTT. The full variable domain, its missing parts supplied by reference TRBV5-1 and TRBJ1-1, is KAGVTQTPRYLIKTRGQQVTLSCSPISGHRSVSWYQQTPGQGLQFLFEYFSETQRNKGNFPGRFSGRQFSNSRSEMNVSTLELGDSALYLCASSPWVPRTVKHGNTEAFFGQGTRLTVV.